The source of this TCR beta chain is a study of T-cell memory formation after mild COVID-19 (TCRdb year 2021). Study-wide context: TCR sequence clusters from the two donors were found to be largely donor specific. Longitudinal TCRalpha and TCRbeta repertoire sequencing tracked T-cell clones expanding and contracting after mild COVID-19 in two donors. Two young, previously healthy adult volunteers, one female and one male, were included in the cohort. Study-wide findings and limitations: Balanced CD4/CD8 phenotypes were observed for clones contracting from day 15 to 85, whereas a bias towards CD4+ was observed for a second wave of clones expanding from day 15 to 37. The study included only a couple of mild cases, and larger cohorts that include severe cases with pre-infection samples were judged to be necessary. The second-wave clones that peaked on day 37 were not confirmed to be SARS-CoV-2 specific. Contracting CD4+ clones were located mainly in the CM and EM memory subsets, whereas CD8+ clones were found to be enriched in EMRA. The detection of some responding clones in pre-infection memory suggests that pre-existing cross-reactive memory T cells joined the SARS-CoV-2 response.

For this clonotype: The target of this receptor is not known. No quality values exist for individual bases; no much larger clone is one base distant.

TCRdb shows the sequencer as Illumina NovaSeq 6000. Using 5'RACE with constant-segment primers, TCRalpha and TCRbeta cDNA libraries were constructed, with sample barcodes and unique molecular identifiers added in the process. Trizol reagent was used to extract RNA from every sample. Library amplification was performed in two PCR steps, and a second sample barcode and Illumina TruSeq adapters were introduced in the second step. Libraries were sequenced on an Illumina NovaSeq with 2 x 150 bp paired-end reads. In the source study's methods: Reads were demultiplexed and collapsed into UMI-guided consensus sequences with migec v1.2.7. Using mixcr v2.1.11, UMI consensuses were aligned to TRA and TRB V and J templates and then assembled into clonotypes. Expanded or contracted clonotypes were those called significant by both edgeR and NoisET, with noise models trained on biological replicates. For edgeR calls, the cutoffs were a false discovery rate-adjusted p below 0.01 and a log2 fold-change threshold of 1. As an exploratory analysis of dynamics, PCA with hierarchical clustering was applied to max-normalized trajectories of the 1000 most abundant clonotypes. Each responding clone was given a CD4 or CD8 phenotype based on the CD4+ and CD8+ repertoires, which had been sequenced separately. The public reads were quality trimmed at Q25 with fastp and then assembled into clones with MiXCR by TCRdb, keeping productive beta chains. Rows with one shared CDR3 protein collapse into an entry with the most common genes and DNA. The V and J calls reflect TCRdb's pipeline rather than the authors' work. The sample contains roughly 480,000 distinct CDR3 sequences, 20% to 30% of them found a single time. The ten largest clones represent approximately 13% of the sample.

Ficoll-Paque density gradient centrifugation was the method used to isolate PBMCs. Trimming at the junction amounts to 3 bases on V and 7 bases on J, and the germline ends lie 21 bases apart. Taken from cysteine to phenylalanine, the CDR3 has 16 residues. Only the CDR3 DNA stays, 48 bases, in frame from base 1. CDR1 and CDR2, looked up from the germline V gene, are KGHSH and LQKENI. The receptor's source is an adult woman who had mild COVID-19 (a few samples of this study predate the infection). The sample titles of this study are shuffled in the database, so cell type and time point are left out; the donor was told from shared clones. The V gene is TRBV18 and the J gene is TRBJ1-1; no D gene can be assigned with confidence. Sequenced material: PBMCs or a T cell subset sorted from them (not recorded which). The nucleotides are TGTGCCAGCTCACCCCTATCTATCGGTAGCGATAATGAAGCTTTCTTT. Its translation is CASSPLSIGSDNEAFF.